This TCR beta chain was recovered during a study of T cells after yellow fever vaccination. Notes on the study in general: Post-booster repertoires again held most primary-vaccination clones (roughly 96% CD4, 75% to 90% CD8).

TCRdb analysed the 5' RACE reads with MiXCR anew, one entry per CDR3 protein. The sample includes over 300,000 distinct CDR3 sequences, 4.1% of them seen just once. The sample holds many counts of this clonotype. Its antigen is not identified. The CDR3 has 13 residues. Germline V gene sequence: CDR1 DFQATT, CDR2 SNEGSKA (reference sequence). The V end lost 2 bases, the J end lost 8 bases, and 13 bases lay between the germline ends. This chain links TRBV20-1 with TRBJ2-1; D gene unclear. This sequence was found in a man between 18 and 35 years old who received the YFV17D yellow fever vaccine. The sample consisted of PBMCs, taken 5 days after the yellow fever booster vaccination. The CDR3 bases are TGCAGTGCTAGACCCGCCCAGGTCCATGAGCAGTTCTTC. Translation gives CSARPAQVHEQFF.